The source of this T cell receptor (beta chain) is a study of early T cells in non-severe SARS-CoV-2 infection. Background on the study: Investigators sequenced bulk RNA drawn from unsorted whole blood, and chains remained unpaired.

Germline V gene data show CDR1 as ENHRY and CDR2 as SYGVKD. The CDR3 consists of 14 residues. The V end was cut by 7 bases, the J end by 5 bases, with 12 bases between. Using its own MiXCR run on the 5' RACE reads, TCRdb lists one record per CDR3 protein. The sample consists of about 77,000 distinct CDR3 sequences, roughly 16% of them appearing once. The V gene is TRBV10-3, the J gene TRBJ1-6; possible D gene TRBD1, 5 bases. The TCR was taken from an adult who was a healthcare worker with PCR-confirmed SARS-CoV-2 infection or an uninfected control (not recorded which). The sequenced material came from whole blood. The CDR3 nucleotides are TGTGCCATCAAGAGGGACGGAAATAATTCACCCCTCCACTTT. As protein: CAIKRDGNNSPLHF.